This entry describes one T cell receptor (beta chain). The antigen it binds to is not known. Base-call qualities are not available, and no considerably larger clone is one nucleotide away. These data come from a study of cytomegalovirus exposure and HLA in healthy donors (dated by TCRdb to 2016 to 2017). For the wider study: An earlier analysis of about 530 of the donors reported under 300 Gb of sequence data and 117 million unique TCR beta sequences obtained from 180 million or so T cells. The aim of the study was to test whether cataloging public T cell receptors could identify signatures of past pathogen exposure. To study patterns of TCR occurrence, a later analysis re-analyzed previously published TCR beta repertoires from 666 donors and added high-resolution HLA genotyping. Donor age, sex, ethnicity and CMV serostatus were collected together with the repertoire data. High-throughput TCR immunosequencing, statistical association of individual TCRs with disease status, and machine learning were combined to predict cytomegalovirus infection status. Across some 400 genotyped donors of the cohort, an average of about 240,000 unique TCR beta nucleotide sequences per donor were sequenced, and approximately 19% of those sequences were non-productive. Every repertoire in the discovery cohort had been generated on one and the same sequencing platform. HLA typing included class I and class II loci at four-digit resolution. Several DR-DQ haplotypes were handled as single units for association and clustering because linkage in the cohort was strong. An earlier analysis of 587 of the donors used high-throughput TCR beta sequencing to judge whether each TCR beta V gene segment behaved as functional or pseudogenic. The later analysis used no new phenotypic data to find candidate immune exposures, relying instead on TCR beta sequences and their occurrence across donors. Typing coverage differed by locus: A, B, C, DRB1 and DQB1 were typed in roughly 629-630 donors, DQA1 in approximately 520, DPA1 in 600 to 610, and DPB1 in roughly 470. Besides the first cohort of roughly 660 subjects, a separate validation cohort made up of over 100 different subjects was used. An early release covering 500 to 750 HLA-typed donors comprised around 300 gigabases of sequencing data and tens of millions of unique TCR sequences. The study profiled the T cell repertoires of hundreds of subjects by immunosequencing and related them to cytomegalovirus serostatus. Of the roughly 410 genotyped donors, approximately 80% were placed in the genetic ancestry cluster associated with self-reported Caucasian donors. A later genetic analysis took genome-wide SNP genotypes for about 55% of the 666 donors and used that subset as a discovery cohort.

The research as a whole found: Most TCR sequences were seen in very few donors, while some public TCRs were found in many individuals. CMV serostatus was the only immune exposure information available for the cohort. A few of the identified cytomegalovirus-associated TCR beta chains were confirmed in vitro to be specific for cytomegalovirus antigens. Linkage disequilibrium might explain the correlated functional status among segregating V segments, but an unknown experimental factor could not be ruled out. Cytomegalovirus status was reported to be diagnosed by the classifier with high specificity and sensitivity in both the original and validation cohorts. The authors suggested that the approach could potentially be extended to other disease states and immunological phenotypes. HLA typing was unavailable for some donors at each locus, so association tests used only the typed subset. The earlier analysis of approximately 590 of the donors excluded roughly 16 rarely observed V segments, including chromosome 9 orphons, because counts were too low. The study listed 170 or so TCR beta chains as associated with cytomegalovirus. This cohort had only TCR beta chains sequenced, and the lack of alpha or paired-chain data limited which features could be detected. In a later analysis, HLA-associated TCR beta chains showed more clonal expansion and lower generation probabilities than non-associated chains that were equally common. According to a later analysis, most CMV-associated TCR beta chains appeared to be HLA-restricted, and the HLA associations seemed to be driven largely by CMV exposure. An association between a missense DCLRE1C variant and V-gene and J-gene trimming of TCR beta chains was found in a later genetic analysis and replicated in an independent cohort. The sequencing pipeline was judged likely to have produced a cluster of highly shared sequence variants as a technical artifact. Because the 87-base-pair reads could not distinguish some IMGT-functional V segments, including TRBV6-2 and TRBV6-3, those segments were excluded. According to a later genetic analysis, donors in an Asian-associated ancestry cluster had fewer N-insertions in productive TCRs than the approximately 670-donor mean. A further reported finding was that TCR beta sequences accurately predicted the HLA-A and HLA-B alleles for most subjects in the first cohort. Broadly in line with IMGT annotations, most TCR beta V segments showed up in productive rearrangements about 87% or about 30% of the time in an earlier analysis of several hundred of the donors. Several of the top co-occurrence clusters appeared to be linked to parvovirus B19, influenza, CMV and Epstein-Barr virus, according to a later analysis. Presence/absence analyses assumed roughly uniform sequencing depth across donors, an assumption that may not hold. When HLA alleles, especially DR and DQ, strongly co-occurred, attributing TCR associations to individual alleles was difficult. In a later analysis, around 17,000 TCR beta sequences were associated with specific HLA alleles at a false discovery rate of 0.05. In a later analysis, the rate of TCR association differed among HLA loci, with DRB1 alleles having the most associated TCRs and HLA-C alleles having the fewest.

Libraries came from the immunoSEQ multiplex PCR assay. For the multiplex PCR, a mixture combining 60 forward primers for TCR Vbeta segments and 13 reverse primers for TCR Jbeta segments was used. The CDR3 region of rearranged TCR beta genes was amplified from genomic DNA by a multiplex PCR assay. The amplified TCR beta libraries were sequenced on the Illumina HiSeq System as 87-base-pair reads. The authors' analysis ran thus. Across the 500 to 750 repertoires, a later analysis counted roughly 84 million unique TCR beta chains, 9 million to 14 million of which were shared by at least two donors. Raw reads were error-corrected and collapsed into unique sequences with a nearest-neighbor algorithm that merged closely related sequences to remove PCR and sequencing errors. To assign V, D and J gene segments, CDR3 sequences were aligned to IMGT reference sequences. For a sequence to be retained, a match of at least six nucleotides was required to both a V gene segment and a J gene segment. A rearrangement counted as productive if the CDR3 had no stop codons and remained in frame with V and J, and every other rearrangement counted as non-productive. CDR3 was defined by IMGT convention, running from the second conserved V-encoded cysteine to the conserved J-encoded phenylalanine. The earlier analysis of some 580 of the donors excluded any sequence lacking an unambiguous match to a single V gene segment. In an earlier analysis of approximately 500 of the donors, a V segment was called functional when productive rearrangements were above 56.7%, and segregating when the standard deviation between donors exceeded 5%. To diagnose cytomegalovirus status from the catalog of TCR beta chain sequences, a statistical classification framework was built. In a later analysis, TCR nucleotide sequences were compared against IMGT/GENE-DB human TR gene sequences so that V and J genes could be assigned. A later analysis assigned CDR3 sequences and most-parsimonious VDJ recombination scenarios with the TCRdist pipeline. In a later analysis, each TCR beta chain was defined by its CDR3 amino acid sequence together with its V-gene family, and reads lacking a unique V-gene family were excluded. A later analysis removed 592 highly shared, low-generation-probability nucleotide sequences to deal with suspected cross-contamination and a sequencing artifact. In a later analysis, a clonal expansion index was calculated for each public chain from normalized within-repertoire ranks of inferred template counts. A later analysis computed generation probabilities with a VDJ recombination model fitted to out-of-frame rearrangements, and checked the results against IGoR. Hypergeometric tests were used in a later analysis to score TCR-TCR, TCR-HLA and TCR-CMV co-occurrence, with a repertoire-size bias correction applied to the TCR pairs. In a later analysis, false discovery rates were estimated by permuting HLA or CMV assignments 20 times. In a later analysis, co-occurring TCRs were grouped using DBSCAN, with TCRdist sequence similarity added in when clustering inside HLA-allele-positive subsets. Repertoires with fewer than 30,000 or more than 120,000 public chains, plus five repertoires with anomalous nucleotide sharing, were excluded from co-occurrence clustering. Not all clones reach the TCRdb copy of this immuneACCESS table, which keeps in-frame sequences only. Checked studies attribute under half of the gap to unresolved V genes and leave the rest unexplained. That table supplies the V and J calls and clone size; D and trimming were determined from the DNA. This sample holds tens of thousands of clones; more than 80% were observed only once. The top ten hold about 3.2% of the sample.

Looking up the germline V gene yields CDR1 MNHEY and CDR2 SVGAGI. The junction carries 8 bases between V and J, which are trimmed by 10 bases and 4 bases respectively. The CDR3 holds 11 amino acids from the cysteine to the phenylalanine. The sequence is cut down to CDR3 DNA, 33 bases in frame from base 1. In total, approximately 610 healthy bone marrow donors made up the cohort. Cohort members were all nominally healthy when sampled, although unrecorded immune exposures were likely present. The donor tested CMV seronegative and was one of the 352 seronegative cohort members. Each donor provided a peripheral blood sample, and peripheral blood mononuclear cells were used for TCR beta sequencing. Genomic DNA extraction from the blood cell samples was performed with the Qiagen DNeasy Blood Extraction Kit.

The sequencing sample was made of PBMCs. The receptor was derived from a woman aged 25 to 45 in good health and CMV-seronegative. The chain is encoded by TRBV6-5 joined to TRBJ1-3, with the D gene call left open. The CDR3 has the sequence CATGFGNTIYF. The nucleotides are TGTGCCACGGGATTCGGAAACACCATATATTTT.